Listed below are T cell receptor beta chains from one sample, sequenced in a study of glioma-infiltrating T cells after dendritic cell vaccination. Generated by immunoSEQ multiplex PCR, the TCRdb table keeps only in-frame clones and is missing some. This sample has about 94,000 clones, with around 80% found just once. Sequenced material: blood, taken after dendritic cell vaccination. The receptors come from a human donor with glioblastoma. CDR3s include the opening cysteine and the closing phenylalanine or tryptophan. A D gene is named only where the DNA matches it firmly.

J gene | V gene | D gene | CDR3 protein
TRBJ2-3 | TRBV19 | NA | CASSGRALSTDTQYF
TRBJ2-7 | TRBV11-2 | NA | CASSLAQFSSYEQYF
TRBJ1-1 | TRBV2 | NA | CASSDIVNTEAFF
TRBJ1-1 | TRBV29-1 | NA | CSVLFGMRVDTEAFF
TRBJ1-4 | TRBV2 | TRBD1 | CASRDRGSGANEKLFF
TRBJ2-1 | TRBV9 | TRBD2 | CASSAKLAGAYNEQFF
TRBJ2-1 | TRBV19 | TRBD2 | CASSQAGYNEQFF
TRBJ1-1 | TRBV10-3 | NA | CAISFGQYMNTEAFF
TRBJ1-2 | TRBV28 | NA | CASSRQSVGYTF
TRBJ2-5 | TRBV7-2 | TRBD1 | CASSYWDRDSYQETQYF
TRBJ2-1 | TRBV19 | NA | CASSIGGRVNEQFF
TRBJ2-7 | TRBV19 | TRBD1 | CASSMVDRGTSYEQYF
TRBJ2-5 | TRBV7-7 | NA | CASANRGGQETQYF
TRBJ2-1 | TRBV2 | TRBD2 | CASSDGLAGVNEQFF
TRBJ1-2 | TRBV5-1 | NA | CASSSGQQVNYGYTF
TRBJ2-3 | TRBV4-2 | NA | CASSQYSGGGNTDTQYF
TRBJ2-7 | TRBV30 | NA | CAWNTANYEQYF
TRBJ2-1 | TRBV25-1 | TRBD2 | CASSLAGVQKQFF
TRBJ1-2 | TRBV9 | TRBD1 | CASSVAGTAVYGYTF
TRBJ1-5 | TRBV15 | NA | CATTGDQHF
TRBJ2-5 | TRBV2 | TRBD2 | CASSLQAGVETQYF
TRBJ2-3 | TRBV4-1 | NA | CASSQVPGLDTQYF
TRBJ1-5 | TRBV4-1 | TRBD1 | CASSQDRTGTGNQPQHF
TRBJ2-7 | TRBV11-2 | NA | CASSLVGQGRYEQYF
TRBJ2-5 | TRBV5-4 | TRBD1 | CASSSTGLRETQYF
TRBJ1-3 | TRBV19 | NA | CASSQGSGNTIYF
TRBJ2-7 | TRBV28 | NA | CASSPPGLPYEQYF
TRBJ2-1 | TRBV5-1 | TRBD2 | CASSSGGLAGNEQFF
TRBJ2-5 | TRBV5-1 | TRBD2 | CASRLVSGVGQETQYF
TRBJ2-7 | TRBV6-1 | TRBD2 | CASSEVERELLYEQYF
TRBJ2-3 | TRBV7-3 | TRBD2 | CASSLSGGAFDTQYF
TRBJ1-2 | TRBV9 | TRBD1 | CASSADRGRDYGYTF
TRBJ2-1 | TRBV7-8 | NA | CASSLDLYNEQFF
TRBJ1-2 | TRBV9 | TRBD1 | CASSAHTGGTAPRDYGYTF
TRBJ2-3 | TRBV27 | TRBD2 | CASSPFMSGGHTDTQYF
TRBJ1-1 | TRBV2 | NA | CASIERAGTEAFF
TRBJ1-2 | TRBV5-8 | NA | CASSLGQGLSGGYTF
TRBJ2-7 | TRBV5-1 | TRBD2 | CASSLGLEIEFEQYF
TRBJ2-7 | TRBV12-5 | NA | CASGLSRDRTILPSYEQYF
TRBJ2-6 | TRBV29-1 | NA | CSANSGANVLTF
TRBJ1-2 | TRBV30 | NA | CAWSVSWANGYTF